This T cell receptor beta chain was captured in a study of regulatory dendritic cells for organ transplantation. Findings and limits, study-wide: Naive CD4+ and CD8+ repertoires were highly diverse; memory CD8+ was most oligoclonal. Between individuals, the alloreactive memory CD8+ T cell pool differed considerably. Regulatory dendritic cells appeared to expand memory CD8+ clones less than mature ones.

The CDR3 length is 15 residues. V gave up 0 bases and J gave up 4 bases, with 11 bases separating them. CDR1 and CDR2 from the germline V gene are SGHNT and YYREEE (reference sequence). Naive CD45RA+ and memory CD45RO+ CD4+ or CD8+ T cells were FACS-sorted. On this clone itself: The antigen remains unidentified.

Clones were read by immunoSEQ multiplex PCR, and TCRdb kept only the in-frame ones, dropping some. The table has around 30,000 clones, over 75% seen once. V gene TRBV5-4 combines with J gene TRBJ2-1, with D hard to call. The sequenced material came from memory CD4+ T cells from blood. Documented subset: CD45RO+ memory T cells. The TCR sequence derives from a human donor in good health. Written as DNA, the CDR3 is TGTGCCAGCAGCTTGGGCTCGAAGATTTACAATGAGCAGTTCTTC. The encoded protein is CASSLGSKIYNEQFF.